This TCR beta chain derives from a study of blood T cell repertoires in COVID-19. In the study overall: In each case, the material was cDNA or gDNA derived from T cells, B-cell-depleted T cells, or PBMCs.

The trim removed 5 bases at V and 5 bases at J, leaving 8 bases unmatched. Germline assignment: CDR1 SQVTM and CDR2 ANQGSEA. The CDR3 runs 13 residues. Original handling: The assay estimated nucleated cells by amplifying reference gene primers. The method was immunoSEQ multiplex PCR; TCRdb's version includes in-frame clones alone and lacks a portion of them. V, J and clone size were drawn from that table, and D and trimming were deduced from the DNA. The sample has 130,000 to 150,000 clones; about nine tenths are singletons. The genes are TRBV29-1 and TRBJ1-1; 7 bases agree with TRBD1. Sequenced: peripheral blood. This sequence was found in a man aged 50 or older with active or convalescent COVID-19. The CDR3: CSVSTGQLTEAFF. The CDR3, as DNA: TGCAGCGTTTCGACAGGGCAGTTAACTGAAGCTTTCTTT.